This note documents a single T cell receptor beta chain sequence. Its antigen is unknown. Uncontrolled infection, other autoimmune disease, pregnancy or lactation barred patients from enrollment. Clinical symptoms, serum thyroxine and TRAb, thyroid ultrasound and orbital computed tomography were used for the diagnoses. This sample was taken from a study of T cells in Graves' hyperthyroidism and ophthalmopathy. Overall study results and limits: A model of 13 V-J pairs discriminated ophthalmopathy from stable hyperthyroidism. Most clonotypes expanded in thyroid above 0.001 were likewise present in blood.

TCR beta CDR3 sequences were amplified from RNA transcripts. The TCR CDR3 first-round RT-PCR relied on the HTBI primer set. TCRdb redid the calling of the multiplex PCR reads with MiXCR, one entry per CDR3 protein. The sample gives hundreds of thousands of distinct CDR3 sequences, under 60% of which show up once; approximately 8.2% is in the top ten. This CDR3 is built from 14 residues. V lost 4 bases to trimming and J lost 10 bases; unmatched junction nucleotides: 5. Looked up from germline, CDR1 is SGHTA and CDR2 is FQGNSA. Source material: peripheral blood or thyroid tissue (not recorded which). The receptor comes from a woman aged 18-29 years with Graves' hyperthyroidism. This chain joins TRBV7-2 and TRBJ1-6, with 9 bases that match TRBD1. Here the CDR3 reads CASSYGQGSSPLHF. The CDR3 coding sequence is TGTGCCAGCAGCTATGGACAGGGGAGCTCACCCCTCCACTTT.